This T cell receptor (beta chain) was observed in a study of PD-L1 blockade in urothelial cancer. Study in general: Patients initiated atezolizumab at some point between 2013 and 2015 at 1,200 mg intravenously every 3 weeks. The authors examined blood 3 weeks (second dose) and 6 weeks after treatment start. Counts from blood samples showed a median of 141,255 T cells. Prior regimens of chemotherapy numbered 0 to 3 per patient.

V lost 7 bases and J lost 0; bases outside the gene matches: 4. This CDR3 contains 15 residues. The germline V gene encodes CDR1 MNHNY and CDR2 SVGAGI (reference sequence). Method: immunoSEQ multiplex PCR; TCRdb's copy keeps in-frame clones and lacks some. The repertoire includes about 81,000 clones, 85% to 95% of them detected once, and 8.5% to 9.5% sits in the top ten. This receptor was identified in a man in his 60s with urothelial cancer. Sequencing was performed on PBMCs, taken around atezolizumab (anti-PD-L1) treatment. This chain links TRBV6-6 with TRBJ2-3; TRBD2 matches 10 bases. CDR3 residues: CASTKAGGSTDTQYF. CDR3 coding DNA: TGTGCCAGCACCAAAGCGGGGGGGAGCACAGATACGCAGTATTTT.